The 11 T cell receptor beta chains in this list originate from one sample, sequenced in a study of cytomegalovirus exposure and HLA in healthy donors (TCRdb year 2017). The method behind the library was the immunoSEQ multiplex PCR assay. For the multiplex PCR, a mixture combining 60 forward primers for TCR Vbeta segments and 13 reverse primers for TCR Jbeta segments was used. TCRdb retrieved this table from immuneACCESS and kept in-frame rearrangements only. Not all clones are present; in checked studies, unresolved V genes account for under half, and no reason is known for the remainder. A total of 150,000 to 200,000 clones appear in this sample, 85% of them only once. The top ten clones comprise 2% to 2.5% of the sample. Material: PBMCs. The receptors come from a woman between 50 and 59 years old in good health and CMV-seronegative.

The genes are TRBV6-4 and TRBJ2-1, with 13 positions matching TRBD2. CDR1 and CDR2 (germline): MRHNA, SNTAGT. V shed 5 bases, J shed 7 bases, and the junction held 5 bases outside the gene matches. The CDR3 totals 15 residues. The CDR3 region is CASSQLAGGPNEQFF. CDR3 nucleotides: TGTGCCAGCAGTCAACTAGCGGGAGGGCCGAATGAGCAGTTCTTC.

The genes are TRBV4-1 and TRBJ1-1; D is ambiguous. The CDR3 spans 13 residues. V lost 4 bases, J lost 1 base, and 7 bases lay in between. Looked up from germline, CDR1 is MGHRA and CDR2 is YSYEKL. The chain's CDR3 is CASSRASNTEAFF. The CDR3, as DNA: TGCGCCAGCAGCCGCGCATCGAACACTGAAGCTTTCTTT.

This chain connects TRBV19 to TRBJ2-2; D is uncertain. V was shortened by 7 bases and J by 6 bases, with 21 bases between the two germline ends. Looked up from germline, CDR1 is LNHDA and CDR2 is SQIVND (reference sequence). The CDR3 is 16 amino acids. The CDR3 sequence: CASKSGSLNSAGELFF. The CDR3 DNA reads TGTGCCAGTAAATCCGGGTCCCTAAATTCGGCCGGGGAGCTGTTTTTT.

This clone came up once. V and J are TRBV6-5 and TRBJ1-2, with 7 bases matching TRBD1. The trim removed 11 bases at V and 8 bases at J, leaving 14 bases unmatched. Germline values: CDR1 MNHEY, CDR2 SVGAGI. The CDR3 sequence is 13 residues long. DNA of the CDR3: TGTGCCGGCCAAAAACAGGGGTCGGGGGGCTACACCTTC. It encodes CAGQKQGSGGYTF.

The chain employs TRBV29-1 and TRBJ1-2; weak D call: TRBD1 (5 bases). Germline loops: CDR1 SQVTM, CDR2 ANQGSEA. Between the trimmed V and J ends, which lost 3 bases and 7 bases, there was a span of 12 bases. The CDR3 consists of 12 residues. For the CDR3, the DNA is TGCAGCGTTGATCTAGGGGATGGTGGCTACACCTTC. This gives the protein CSVDLGDGGYTF.

The rearrangement links TRBV7-8 to TRBJ2-7; TRBD2 agrees at 9 bases. This CDR3 region has 13 residues. Per the germline V gene, CDR1 is SGHVS and CDR2 is FQNEAQ. J gave up 6 bases and V 8 bases, and 8 bases lay outside the gene matches. In DNA form, the CDR3 reads TGTGCCAGCCGCGGGAGGGGGCCTCGCGAGCAGTACTTC. Its protein is CASRGRGPREQYF.

V and J are TRBV5-5 and TRBJ1-1; no reliable D call. CDR1 SGHKS and CDR2 YYEKEE come from the germline V gene (reference sequence). CDR3 length: 13 amino acids. V was shortened by 0 bases and J by 6 bases, with 9 bases between the two germline ends. The CDR3 DNA reads as TGTGCCAGCAGCTTGGATCCCCCGGCTGAAGCTTTCTTT. Its translation is CASSLDPPAEAFF.

The genes are TRBV7-8 and TRBJ1-1; a possible D gene is TRBD1 (6 bases). Germline V gene lookup returns CDR1 SGHVS and CDR2 FQNEAQ. The CDR3 has 13 amino acids. V was cut by 1 base and J by 12 bases, with 15 bases left in between. This CDR3 reads CASSLDREGRPFF. In nucleotides, the CDR3 is TGTGCCAGCAGCTTAGACAGGGAAGGGCGGCCTTTCTTT.

The rearrangement links TRBV28 to TRBJ1-1; no definite D call. The V gene's germline CDR1 is MDHEN and CDR2 SYDVKM. V dropped 5 bases and J dropped 4 bases, with 17 bases sitting between them. The CDR3 runs to 15 residues. This chain's CDR3 is CASSTLGGPVTEAFF. The CDR3 bases are TGTGCCAGCAGTACCCTCGGAGGCCCCGTCACTGAAGCTTTCTTT.

J is TRBJ2-3 and V is TRBV25-1, with 9 bases aligning to TRBD2. The CDR3 consists of 15 residues. Germline CDR1 reads MGHDK; CDR2 reads SYGVNS. The ends lost 4 bases at V and 4 bases at J; junction bases unmatched: 6. The CDR3 region has the DNA TGTGCCAGCAGTGCGGTAGCGGGAGCATCAGATACGCAGTATTTT. Encoded protein: CASSAVAGASDTQYF.

The chain carries TRBV25-1 and TRBJ2-3, with 11 positions matching TRBD2. Germline trimming cut 2 bases from V and 4 bases from J; bases unmatched to any gene: 8. Germline V gene data show CDR1 as MGHDK and CDR2 as SYGVNS. The CDR3 loop spans 17 amino acids. The CDR3 loop is CASSEPSGLAGADTQYF. In nucleotides, the CDR3 is TGTGCCAGCAGTGAACCATCAGGACTAGCGGGCGCAGATACGCAGTATTTT. The full variable domain, with the rest looked up from reference TRBV25-1 and TRBJ2-3, is EADIYQTPRYLVIGTGKKITLECSQTMGHDKMYWYQQDPGMELHLIHYSYGVNSTEKGDLSSESTVSRIRTEHFPLTLESARPSHTSQYLCASSEPSGLAGADTQYFGPGTRLTVL.